Described below is a single T cell receptor (beta chain) sequence and its context. Its antigen target is currently unknown. No clone much larger than this one lies a single base away; base qualities are absent. The cohort comprised fewer than 750 healthy bone marrow donors. Cohort members were all nominally healthy when sampled, although unrecorded immune exposures were likely present. The donor was CMV seropositive and belonged to the group of a few hundred seropositive cohort members. Each donor provided a peripheral blood sample, and peripheral blood mononuclear cells were used for TCR beta sequencing. The Qiagen DNeasy Blood Extraction Kit was used to extract genomic DNA from the blood cell samples. This entry comes from a study of cytomegalovirus exposure and HLA in healthy donors (dated by TCRdb to 2015 to 2018). About the full investigation: An earlier analysis of some 600 of the donors reported 250 to 300 Gb of sequence data and approximately 120 million unique TCR beta sequences obtained from about 179 million T cells. A later analysis re-examined previously published TCR beta repertoires from more than 650 donors and added high-resolution HLA genotyping to investigate patterns of TCR occurrence. To predict cytomegalovirus infection status, the study combined high-throughput TCR immunosequencing, statistical association of individual TCRs with disease status, and machine learning. The aim of the study was to test whether cataloging public T cell receptors could identify signatures of past pathogen exposure. An early release covering over 500 HLA-typed donors comprised about 300 gigabases of sequencing data and approximately 85 million unique TCR sequences. All discovery cohort repertoires had been generated on a single sequencing platform. Roughly five DR-DQ haplotypes were treated as single units for association and clustering because of strong linkage in the cohort. Along with the roughly 670-subject first cohort, a separate validation cohort of over a hundred different subjects was used. An earlier analysis of 587 of the donors used high-throughput TCR beta sequencing to judge whether each TCR beta V gene segment behaved as functional or pseudogenic. Donor age, sex, ethnicity and CMV serostatus were collected together with the repertoire data. The later analysis used no new phenotypic data to find candidate immune exposures, relying instead on TCR beta sequences and their occurrence across donors. Typing coverage varied by locus: about 629-640 donors for A, B, C, DRB1 and DQB1; roughly 500 for DQA1; about 590 for DPA1; about 450 for DPB1. The study profiled the T cell repertoires of hundreds of subjects by immunosequencing and related them to cytomegalovirus serostatus. In a later genetic analysis, genome-wide SNP genotypes for about three fifths of the roughly 670 donors were used, and that subset was treated as a discovery cohort. HLA typing covered class I and class II loci at four-digit resolution. Among the roughly 400 genotyped donors, 75% to 90% belonged to the genetic ancestry cluster associated with self-reported Caucasian donors. Among 300 to 450 genotyped donors of the cohort, an average of about 240,000 unique TCR beta nucleotide sequences were sequenced per donor, 15% to 20% of them non-productive. General findings and caveats noted by the study authors: For the cohort, immune exposure information was limited to CMV serostatus. Correlated functional status among segregating V segments might reflect linkage disequilibrium, but an unknown experimental factor could not be ruled out. A further reported finding was that TCR beta sequences accurately predicted the HLA-A and HLA-B alleles for most subjects in the first cohort. The earlier analysis of approximately 560 of the donors excluded roughly 17 rarely observed V segments, including chromosome 9 orphons, because counts were too low. In a later analysis, HLA-associated TCR beta chains were found to be more clonally expanded and to have lower generation probabilities than equally common non-associated chains. Sequencing depth was assumed to be roughly uniform across donors in the presence/absence analyses, though that assumption may not hold. Specific HLA alleles were associated with about 17,000 TCR beta sequences at a false discovery rate of 0.05 in a later analysis. When HLA alleles, especially DR and DQ, strongly co-occurred, TCR associations were difficult to assign to individual alleles. An association between a missense DCLRE1C variant and V-gene and J-gene trimming of TCR beta chains was found in a later genetic analysis and replicated in an independent cohort. In a later analysis, TCR association rates were found to vary across HLA loci, with the most associated TCRs seen for DRB1 alleles and the fewest for HLA-C alleles. The classifier was reported to diagnose cytomegalovirus status with high specificity and sensitivity in both the original cohort and the validation cohort. A group of highly shared sequence variants was considered likely to be a technical artifact of the sequencing pipeline. In a later genetic analysis, fewer N-insertions in productive TCRs were reported among donors in an Asian-associated ancestry cluster than the approximately 630-donor mean. According to the authors, the approach could potentially be generalized to other disease states and immunological phenotypes. In vitro tests confirmed that a few of the cytomegalovirus-associated TCR beta chains recognize cytomegalovirus antigens. According to a later analysis, parvovirus B19, influenza, CMV and Epstein-Barr virus appeared linked to several top co-occurrence clusters. This cohort had only TCR beta chains sequenced, and the lack of alpha or paired-chain data limited which features could be detected. Most CMV-associated TCR beta chains appeared to be HLA-restricted in a later analysis, and the HLA associations seemed to be driven largely by CMV exposure. In an earlier analysis of 587 of the donors, most TCR beta V segments were observed in productive rearrangements about 90% or about 30% of the time, broadly matching IMGT annotations. A total of roughly 160 TCR beta chains were listed by the study as associated with cytomegalovirus. Some IMGT-functional V segments, including TRBV6-2 and TRBV6-3, could not be told apart with the 87-base-pair reads, so those segments were excluded. While some public TCRs were present in many individuals, most TCR sequences turned up only very rarely across donors. Because some donors lacked HLA typing at each locus, the association tests relied only on the typed subset.

The library came from the immunoSEQ multiplex PCR assay. A mixture of 60 forward primers for TCR Vbeta segments and 13 reverse primers for TCR Jbeta segments was used in the multiplex PCR. Amplification of the CDR3 region of rearranged TCR beta genes was performed with a multiplex PCR assay on genomic DNA. The amplified TCR beta libraries were sequenced on the Illumina HiSeq System as 87-base-pair reads. In the authors' own workflow: A later analysis tallied 75 million to 85 million unique TCR beta chains across the 610 or so repertoires, and some 12 million of those chains were shared by two or more donors. A nearest-neighbor algorithm error-corrected the raw reads and collapsed the reads into unique sequences, merging closely related sequences to remove PCR and sequencing errors. Alignment of CDR3 sequences to IMGT reference sequences was used to assign V, D and J gene segments. For a sequence to be retained, at least a six-nucleotide match to both a V gene segment and a J gene segment was required. Rearrangements were called productive when the CDR3 lacked stop codons and stayed in frame with V and J; all others were non-productive. CDR3 was defined according to IMGT convention as the region running from the second conserved V-encoded cysteine to the conserved J-encoded phenylalanine. In an earlier analysis of 587 of the donors, sequences lacking an unambiguous match to a single V gene segment were excluded. An earlier analysis of 587 of the donors called V segments functional above 56.7% productive rearrangements and segregating when the between-donor standard deviation exceeded 5%. A statistical classification framework was built for diagnosing cytomegalovirus status from the catalog of TCR beta chain sequences. In a later analysis, TCR nucleotide sequences were compared against IMGT/GENE-DB human TR gene sequences so that V and J genes could be assigned. A later analysis assigned CDR3 sequences and most-parsimonious VDJ recombination scenarios with the TCRdist pipeline. In a later analysis, every TCR beta chain was defined by the combination of its CDR3 amino acid sequence and its V-gene family, and reads without a unique V-gene family were dropped. As a way to deal with suspected cross-contamination and a sequencing artifact, a later analysis dropped 592 nucleotide sequences that were highly shared and had low generation probability. In a later analysis, a clonal expansion index for each public chain was calculated from normalized within-repertoire ranks of inferred template counts. A later analysis computed generation probabilities with a VDJ recombination model fitted to out-of-frame rearrangements, and checked the results against IGoR. In a later analysis, TCR-TCR, TCR-HLA and TCR-CMV co-occurrence was scored with hypergeometric tests, and a repertoire-size bias correction was applied to TCR pairs. A later analysis estimated false discovery rates by permuting HLA or CMV assignments 20 times. A later analysis grouped co-occurring TCRs with DBSCAN, adding TCRdist sequence similarity when clustering within HLA-allele-positive subsets. Repertoires with fewer than 30,000 or more than 120,000 public chains were left out of co-occurrence clustering, as were about 5 repertoires with anomalous nucleotide sharing. In its TCRdb copy, this immuneACCESS table keeps in-frame sequences only and misses some clones. Where compared with another copy, unresolved V genes explain less than half of these, and the others have no known cause. V and J calls and clone size are those listed in that table; D and trimming were worked out from the DNA. Counted in this sample were roughly 120,000 clones; around three quarters of them appeared once. Of the sample, 2.5% to 3.5% falls within the top ten clones.

Taken from the germline V gene (reference sequence), the CDR1 and CDR2 loops are SGHNT and YYREEE. V and J lose 4 bases and 1 base, and a span of 17 bases separates them. CDR3 length: 16 amino acids, cysteine to phenylalanine. Only the CDR3 DNA stays, 48 bases, in frame from base 1. Material: PBMCs. Rearrangement joined TRBV5-4 to TRBJ2-5; a weak D assignment points to TRBD1 (7 bases agree). The clonotype comes from a woman aged 18-35 years in good health and CMV-seropositive. The DNA sequence is TGTGCCAGCAGCGGGCGGGCAGGGGGGCCCCAAGAGACCCAGTACTTC. Its protein reads: CASSGRAGGPQETQYF.